These 24 T cell receptor beta chains originate from one sample sequenced in a study of blood T cell repertoires in COVID-19. The protocol was immunoSEQ multiplex PCR, while the TCRdb copy is restricted to in-frame clones and leaves out a portion. Of more than 200,000 clones in the sample, approximately 85% were seen once. Sequencing was done on a sample of peripheral blood. The receptor source for this set is a human donor in a cohort sampled during active COVID-19.

This chain links TRBV7-2 with TRBJ1-2; D ambiguous. The CDR3 contains 12 residues. The germline V gene encodes CDR1 SGHTA and CDR2 FQGNSA. Trimming left V 4 bases short and J 8 bases short, with 11 bases between. CDR3 sequence: CASSSLSPGYTF. CDR3 nucleotides: TGTGCCAGCAGCTCCCTATCCCCGGGCTACACCTTC.

With regard to this clone: Distinct nucleotide sequences in the sample also encode this CDR3. The chain couples TRBV27 to TRBJ1-5; 7 bases match TRBD1. V lost 3 bases to trimming and J lost 2 bases; unmatched junction nucleotides: 4. The CDR3 contains 15 residues. The V gene's germline CDR1 is MNHEY and CDR2 SMNVEV (reference sequence). The CDR3 sequence: CASSFGTGGNQPQHF. The CDR3 DNA reads TGTGCCAGCAGTTTTGGTACAGGGGGCAATCAGCCCCAGCATTTT.

The rearrangement joins TRBV12-3 or TRBV12-4 to TRBJ1-2; 7 nucleotides agree with TRBD1. The CDR3 has 13 amino acids. Unmatched junction bases numbered 7, after V lost 5 bases and J lost 7 bases. CDR3 amino acids: CASSEQGIGGYTF. The CDR3 nucleotides are TGTGCCAGCAGTGAACAGGGGATCGGTGGCTACACCTTC.

V is TRBV2 and J is TRBJ2-7; 9 bases agree with TRBD1. The V gene end was trimmed by 2 bases and the J gene end by 2 bases; junction bases not matched to a gene: 4. The germline gives CDR1 SNHLY, CDR2 FYNNEI. The CDR3 extends over 15 amino acids. The CDR3 DNA follows: TGTGCCAGCAGTGAATGGGACAGGGACACCTACGAGCAGTACTTC. It yields the protein CASSEWDRDTYEQYF.

This sequence joins TRBV11-2 and TRBJ1-1, with TRBD1 matching over 9 bases. CDR3 length equals 17 residues. From germline, CDR1 is SGHAT and CDR2 FQNNGV. Unmatched junction bases numbered 7, after V lost 0 bases and J lost 2 bases. CDR3 DNA: TGTGCCAGCAGCTTAGATGGGACAGGGTCCTTTAACACTGAAGCTTTCTTT. Residues: CASSLDGTGSFNTEAFF.

The genes are TRBV6-5 and TRBJ1-2, with 7 bases fitting TRBD1. The CDR3 is 14 residues long. J was trimmed by 7 bases and V by 5 bases; bases with no gene match: 10. Looked up from germline, CDR1 is MNHEY and CDR2 is SVGAGI. In nucleotides, the CDR3 is TGTGCCAGCAGTCCCAGGGGGAAAACGATTGGCTACACCTTC. Residues: CASSPRGKTIGYTF.

The chain couples TRBV7-9 to TRBJ1-1; possibly TRBD1 for D (6 bases). Trimming cost V 2 bases and J 6 bases, with 13 bases left between them. CDR3 length equals 14 residues. CDR1 is SEHNR and CDR2 is FQNEAQ in the germline V gene (reference sequence). The CDR3 is CASSLLGAVAEAFF. CDR3 DNA sequence: TGTGCCAGCAGCTTACTGGGGGCTGTCGCTGAAGCTTTCTTT.

The chain uses TRBV6-5 and TRBJ2-7; 7 bases align to TRBD2. The CDR3 is 14 residues long. Germline trimming cut 6 bases from V and 5 bases from J; bases unmatched to any gene: 10. Germline CDR1 and CDR2: MNHEY and SVGAGI. The CDR3 here is CASSYRDYRDEQYF. The DNA of the CDR3 is TGTGCCAGCAGCTATCGGGACTACCGCGACGAGCAGTACTTC.

This CDR3 reads CASSGTSGGAGNEQFF. CDR3 nucleotide sequence: TGTGCCAGCAGTGGGACTAGCGGGGGGGCAGGGAATGAGCAGTTCTTC. The chain employs TRBV6-1 and TRBJ2-1, with 15 nucleotides matching TRBD2. V dropped 4 bases and J dropped 7; count of bases not matched to a gene: 5. The CDR3 totals 16 residues. The germline gives CDR1 MNHNS, CDR2 SASEGT.

There are a few counts of this clone. The CDR3 reads CASSRQGLIEAFF. The CDR3 DNA reads as TGTGCCAGCAGTCGACAGGGGCTTATAGAAGCTTTCTTT. The chain carries TRBV12-3 or TRBV12-4 and TRBJ1-1, with 8 bases identical to TRBD1. V gave up 5 bases and J gave up 8 bases; unmatched junction bases: 7. The CDR3 totals 13 residues.

This sequence joins TRBV12-3 or TRBV12-4 and TRBJ1-5; 9 bases fit TRBD1. This CDR3 spans 13 amino acids. V shed 8 bases and J 6 bases; nucleotides not matched to a gene: 5. The CDR3 DNA sequence: TGTGCCAGCTCTACAGGGGGCGGTCAGCCCCAGCATTTT. It codes for CASSTGGGQPQHF.

At least ten counts were recorded for this clone. The chain is built from TRBV4-3 and TRBJ2-7; tentatively, D is TRBD1 (5 bases). Germline assignment: CDR1 LGHNA and CDR2 YSLEER. Trimming removed 0 bases from V and 3 bases from J, with 12 bases in between. The CDR3 spans 15 residues. DNA of the CDR3: TGCGCCAGCAGCCAAGATAGAGGCACAGGCTACGAGCAGTACTTC. This codes for CASSQDRGTGYEQYF.

This clone was found once. The chain has TRBV2 and TRBJ2-1; 7 bases fit TRBD2. The CDR3 spans 12 residues. V lost 6 bases and J lost 9; bases outside the gene matches: 5. Looked up from germline, CDR1 is SNHLY and CDR2 is FYNNEI. The CDR3 protein is CASRAGLSEQFF. The CDR3 DNA sequence: TGTGCCAGCAGAGCGGGACTATCTGAGCAGTTCTTC.

V is TRBV6-2 or TRBV6-3 and J is TRBJ2-6; D unresolved. Trimming cost V 6 bases and J 0 bases, with 15 bases left between them. Germline V gene data show CDR1 as MNHEY and CDR2 as SVGEGT. The CDR3 totals 17 residues. This CDR3 reads CASSRSLGVSGANVLTF. The CDR3 DNA follows: TGTGCCAGCAGCCGCAGTTTGGGCGTCTCTGGGGCCAACGTCCTGACTTTC.

The chain carries TRBV4-1 and TRBJ2-7, with D maybe TRBD2 (5 bases). This CDR3 has 13 amino acids. The V end was cut by 3 bases, the J end by 12 bases, with 18 bases between. CDR1 and CDR2 (germline): MGHRA, YSYEKL. CDR3 sequence: CASSQARSGSPYF. CDR3 bases: TGCGCCAGCAGCCAGGCAAGGAGCGGATCGCCGTACTTC.

V is TRBV7-2 and J is TRBJ1-6; 9 bases are a match to TRBD1. CDR1 is SGHTA, CDR2 FQGNSA, per germline. The CDR3 consists of 15 residues. V lost 4 bases, J lost 10 bases, and 8 bases stayed unmatched. The CDR3 bases are TGTGCCAGCAGCTCAACAGGGGGCGCCGACTCACCCCTCCACTTT. Translated: CASSSTGGADSPLHF.

The CDR3 spells CASSMRTGYEQYF. CDR3 DNA sequence: TGTGCCAGCAGTATGCGGACAGGCTACGAGCAGTACTTC. The chain links TRBV27 to TRBJ2-7, with 7 bases fitting TRBD1. Trimming cost V 5 bases and J 3 bases; bases outside gene matches: 4. The CDR3 is made up of 13 amino acids. The V gene's germline CDR1 is MNHEY and CDR2 SMNVEV (reference sequence).

The CDR3 loop is CASSLDGVQPQHF. The CDR3 DNA reads as TGTGCCAGCAGTTTAGACGGGGTACAGCCCCAGCATTTT. This rearrangement joins TRBV12-3 or TRBV12-4 to TRBJ1-5, with D unresolved. The CDR3 totals 13 residues. V was shortened by 1 base and J by 7 bases, with 8 bases between the two germline ends.

In its sample, this clone was seen once. The V gene is TRBV30, the J gene TRBJ1-1; possible D gene TRBD1, 6 bases. The CDR3 runs to 15 residues. The V end was cut by 0 bases, the J end by 1 base, with 12 bases between. The V gene's germline CDR1 is GTSNPN and CDR2 SVGIG (reference sequence). The CDR3 spells CAWSVGQGWNTEAFF. The CDR3 bases are TGTGCCTGGAGTGTAGGGCAGGGGTGGAACACTGAAGCTTTCTTT.

The chain employs TRBV6-2 or TRBV6-3 and TRBJ2-7; 8 nucleotides agree with TRBD1. Trimming took 0 bases from V and 2 from J; bases not matched to a gene: 6. The CDR3 runs to 16 residues. Looked up from germline, CDR1 is MNHEY and CDR2 is SVGEGT. CDR3 nucleotide sequence: TGTGCCAGCAGTTACTCGACAAGGACAGGGCCCTACGAGCAGTACTTC. This encodes CASSYSTRTGPYEQYF.

This chain joins TRBV7-9 and TRBJ1-4; 9 nucleotides line up with TRBD1. V was clipped by 3 bases and J by 8 bases; unmatched bases: 4. The CDR3 covers 14 residues. From germline, CDR1 is SEHNR and CDR2 FQNEAQ (reference sequence). This chain's CDR3 is CASSFPDRGEKLFF. The CDR3 nucleotides read TGTGCCAGCAGCTTCCCCGACAGGGGGGAAAAACTGTTTTTT. Filled out from reference TRBV7-9 and TRBJ1-4, the complete variable domain reads DTGVSQNPRHKITKRGQNVTFRCDPISEHNRLYWYRQTLGQGPEFLTYFQNEAQLEKSRLLSDRFSAERPKGSFSTLEIQRTEQGDSAMYLCASSFPDRGEKLFFGSGTQLSVL.

This clone was detected only once. The genes are TRBV5-1 and TRBJ1-1, with 7 bases fitting TRBD1. The CDR3 runs to 12 residues. Germline V gene data show CDR1 as SGHRS and CDR2 as YFSETQ. Trimming at V came to 4 bases and at J to 10 bases, leaving 7 bases not matched to a gene. DNA for the CDR3: TGCGCCAGCAGCCCATCAGGGGGATCAGCTTTCTTT. Translated: CASSPSGGSAFF.

The genes are TRBV5-1 and TRBJ1-4; a possible D gene is TRBD1 (6 bases). The CDR3 runs to 13 residues. V was trimmed by 5 bases and J by 12 bases, leaving 17 bases between them. Germline V gene data show CDR1 as SGHRS and CDR2 as YFSETQ. CDR3 nucleotide sequence: TGCGCCAGCAGTCGCCTAAGGGGGGGCGAACTGTTTTTT. Translated, it gives CASSRLRGGELFF.

CDR3 sequence: CASSLKQGARNNQPQHF. CDR3 in DNA: TGTGCCAGCAGTCTTAAACAGGGGGCGAGAAACAATCAGCCCCAGCATTTT. The rearrangement links TRBV28 to TRBJ1-5; 9 bases are shared with TRBD1. The V gene end was trimmed by 5 bases and the J gene end by 3 bases; junction bases not matched to a gene: 11. Germline CDR1 is MDHEN and CDR2 is SYDVKM. The CDR3 sequence is 17 residues long.